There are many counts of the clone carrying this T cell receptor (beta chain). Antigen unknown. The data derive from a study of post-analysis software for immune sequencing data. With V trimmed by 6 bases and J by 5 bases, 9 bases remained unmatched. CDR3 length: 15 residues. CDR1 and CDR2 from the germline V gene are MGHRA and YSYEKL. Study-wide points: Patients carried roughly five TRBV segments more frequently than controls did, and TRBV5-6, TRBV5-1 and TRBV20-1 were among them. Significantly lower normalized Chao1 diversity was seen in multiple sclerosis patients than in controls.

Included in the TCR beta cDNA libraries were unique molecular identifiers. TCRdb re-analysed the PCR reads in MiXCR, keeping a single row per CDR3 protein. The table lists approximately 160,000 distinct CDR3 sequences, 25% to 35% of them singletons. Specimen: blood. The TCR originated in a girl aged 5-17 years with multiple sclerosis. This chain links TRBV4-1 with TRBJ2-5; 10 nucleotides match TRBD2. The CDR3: CASSRLAGDSETQYF. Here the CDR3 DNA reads TGCGCCAGCAGTAGGCTAGCGGGAGATTCCGAGACCCAGTACTTC.